This entry lists 6 T cell receptor beta chains sequenced from one sample in a study of response to subunit inactivated influenza vaccine. TCRdb recomputed calls from the RT-PCR reads with MiXCR, one row per CDR3 protein. The table records hundreds of thousands of distinct CDR3 sequences, roughly 11% of them present only once. The source was PBMCs from blood, collected about 40 days after vaccination. These receptors all come from a man aged 50 to 59 who received an inactivated influenza vaccine.

The sample holds many counts of this clonotype. The rearrangement uses TRBV7-3 and TRBJ2-3; a possible D gene is TRBD1 (6 bases). The CDR3 is made up of 13 amino acids. Trimming left V 5 bases short and J 3 bases short, with 9 bases between. Germline CDR1 SGHTA, CDR2 FQGTGA. The CDR3 loop reads CASSAQGTDTQYF. The DNA for the CDR3 is TGTGCCAGCAGCGCACAGGGTACAGATACGCAGTATTTT.

This chain connects TRBV20-1 to TRBJ2-1; 7 positions match TRBD2. With V trimmed by 6 bases and J by 6 bases, 14 bases remained unmatched. The CDR3 spans 15 residues. Germline V lookup: CDR1 DFQATT, CDR2 SNEGSKA (reference sequence). CDR3 protein: CSAELADYRSNEQFF. For the CDR3, the DNA is TGCAGTGCGGAGCTAGCGGACTACAGGTCCAATGAGCAGTTCTTC.

The chain has TRBV5-6 and TRBJ2-4, with D perhaps matching TRBD2 (5 bases). This CDR3 has 14 amino acids. V gave up 2 bases and J gave up 8 bases, with 14 bases separating them. CDR1 SGHDT and CDR2 YYEEEE come from the germline V gene. Here the CDR3 reads CASSFRGSMDIQYF. Written as DNA, the CDR3 is TGTGCCAGCAGCTTCCGGGGAAGTATGGACATTCAGTACTTC. Using reference TRBV5-6 and TRBJ2-4 for the parts outside the CDR3, the full variable domain is DAGVTQSPTHLIKTRGQQVTLRCSPKSGHDTVSWYQQALGQGPQFIFQYYEEEERQRGNFPDRFSGHQFPNYSSELNVNALLLGDSALYLCASSFRGSMDIQYFGAGTRLSVL.

In its sample, this clonotype was seen many times. The J gene is TRBJ2-1, the V gene TRBV30, with TRBD2 matching 7 bases. The CDR3 extends over 14 amino acids. Germline loops: CDR1 GTSNPN, CDR2 SVGIG (reference sequence). Trimming took 2 bases from V and 2 from J; bases not matched to a gene: 3. The CDR3 loop is CAWSRGGTYNEQFF. DNA for the CDR3: TGTGCCTGGAGTCGCGGGGGAACCTACAATGAGCAGTTCTTC.

The chain joins TRBV6-2 or TRBV6-3 to TRBJ2-7; tentatively, D is TRBD2 (5 bases). Germline V gives CDR1 MNHEY, CDR2 SVGEGT. Trimming stripped 1 base from V and 0 bases from J, with 7 bases between. There are 14 residues in the CDR3. The CDR3 sequence is CASSYLTNSYEQYF. The CDR3 region has the DNA TGTGCCAGCAGTTACTTGACTAACTCCTACGAGCAGTACTTC.

This clonotype was recorded a few times. V and J are TRBV29-1 and TRBJ1-2, with D unresolved. Trimming removed 4 bases from V and 4 bases from J, with 10 bases in between. Per the germline V gene, CDR1 is SQVTM and CDR2 is ANQGSEA. This CDR3 is built from 12 residues. The CDR3 spells CSVATTTYGYTF. DNA for the CDR3: TGCAGCGTTGCGACGACCACCTATGGCTACACCTTC.